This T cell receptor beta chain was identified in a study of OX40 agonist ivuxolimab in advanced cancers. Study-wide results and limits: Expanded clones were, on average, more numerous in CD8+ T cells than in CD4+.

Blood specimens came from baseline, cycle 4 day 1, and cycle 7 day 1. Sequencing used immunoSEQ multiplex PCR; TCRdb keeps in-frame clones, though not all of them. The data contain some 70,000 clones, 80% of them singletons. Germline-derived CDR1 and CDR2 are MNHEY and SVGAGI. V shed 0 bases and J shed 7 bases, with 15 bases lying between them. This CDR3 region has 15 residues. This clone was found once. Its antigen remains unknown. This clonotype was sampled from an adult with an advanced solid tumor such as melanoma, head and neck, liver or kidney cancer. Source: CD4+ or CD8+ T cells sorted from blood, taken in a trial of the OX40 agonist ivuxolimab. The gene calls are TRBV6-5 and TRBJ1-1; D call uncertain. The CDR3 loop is CASSYSRSHPSEAFF. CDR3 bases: TGTGCCAGCAGTTACTCGAGGTCACACCCCAGTGAAGCTTTCTTT.